This T cell receptor (beta chain) was obtained from a study of cytomegalovirus exposure and HLA in healthy donors. Study results and caveats: The authors confirmed in vitro that a few CMV-associated chains were specific for CMV antigens. The study labeled more than 150 TCR beta chains cytomegalovirus-associated.

Libraries were prepared by immunoSEQ multiplex PCR; TCRdb keeps only in-frame clonotypes and omits some of them. The profile shows just over 80,000 clones, roughly 96% of them singletons. This CDR3 has 15 residues. CDR1 and CDR2 (germline): KGHSH, LQKENI. Trimming shortened V by 0 bases and J by 6 bases, and 14 bases separated the two germline ends. The donors were members of the validation cohort comprising approximately 120 subjects, separate from the approximately 630-subject first cohort. Regarding this clone: The target antigen is unknown.

The J gene is TRBJ1-2, the V gene TRBV18; D gene ambiguous. The sequence was collected from a woman aged 18-29 years in good health and CMV-seronegative. Material: PBMCs. The CDR3: CASSPPVPPRNGYTF. CDR3 bases: TGTGCCAGCTCACCACCGGTACCTCCGAGGAATGGCTACACCTTC.